A single sample gave rise to the 2 T cell receptor beta chains below, sequenced in a study of Graves' ophthalmopathy and Graves' hyperthyroidism. Transcripts of RNA were the source for amplifying TCR beta CDR3 regions. RT-PCR in the first round used HTBI primers; a second-round multiplex PCR followed. A single record per CDR3 protein comes from TCRdb applying MiXCR to the multiplex PCR reads. In the table there are under 800,000 distinct CDR3 sequences, approximately 22% of which are singletons. The sample taken for sequencing was peripheral blood. These receptors came from a woman in her late teens or twenties with stable Graves' hyperthyroidism. Some clones in this sample may be carry-over from other donors' samples.

This clonotype has at least ten counts. This chain joins TRBV7-9 and TRBJ2-7; no clear D. Germline V lookup: CDR1 SEHNR, CDR2 FQNEAQ (reference sequence). The CDR3 extends over 14 amino acids. V shed 0 bases and J shed 2 bases, with 8 bases lying between them. The CDR3 sequence: CASSLAGNAYEQYF. The CDR3 DNA follows: TGTGCCAGCAGCTTAGCAGGGAACGCCTACGAGCAGTACTTC.

This clonotype was detected many times. This chain uses TRBV28 with TRBJ2-2; 8 bases are a match to TRBD2. From germline, CDR1 is MDHEN and CDR2 SYDVKM. Trimming at V came to 6 bases and at J to 6 bases, leaving 12 bases not matched to a gene. CDR3 length: 16 residues. CDR3 residues: CASRPLERELAGELFF. Here the CDR3 DNA reads TGTGCCAGCAGACCCTTGGAGCGGGAGCTTGCCGGGGAGCTGTTTTTT.